This T cell receptor (beta chain) was profiled in a study of cytomegalovirus exposure and HLA in healthy donors. Study-wide findings and caveats: Whilst most TCR sequences proved rare, a subset of public TCRs occurred across many donors.

Germline loops: CDR1 SQVTM, CDR2 ANQGSEA. The CDR3 totals 13 residues. Trimming took 4 bases from V and 5 from J, leaving 14 bases between them. As concerns this clone: No antigen is known for it.

Both 60 Vbeta primers and 13 Jbeta primers went into the PCR. Data came from immunoSEQ multiplex PCR; TCRdb stores just in-frame clones and leaves some out. The sample has 150,000 or so clones, roughly 78% seen once. The TCR sequence derives from a middle-aged woman in good health and CMV-seronegative. V usage is TRBV29-1 and J usage is TRBJ2-5; D might be TRBD1 (5 bases). The source material was PBMCs. CDR3 sequence reads: CSVGARVSETQYF. The DNA of the CDR3 is TGCAGCGTTGGGGCCAGGGTCTCGGAGACCCAGTACTTC.